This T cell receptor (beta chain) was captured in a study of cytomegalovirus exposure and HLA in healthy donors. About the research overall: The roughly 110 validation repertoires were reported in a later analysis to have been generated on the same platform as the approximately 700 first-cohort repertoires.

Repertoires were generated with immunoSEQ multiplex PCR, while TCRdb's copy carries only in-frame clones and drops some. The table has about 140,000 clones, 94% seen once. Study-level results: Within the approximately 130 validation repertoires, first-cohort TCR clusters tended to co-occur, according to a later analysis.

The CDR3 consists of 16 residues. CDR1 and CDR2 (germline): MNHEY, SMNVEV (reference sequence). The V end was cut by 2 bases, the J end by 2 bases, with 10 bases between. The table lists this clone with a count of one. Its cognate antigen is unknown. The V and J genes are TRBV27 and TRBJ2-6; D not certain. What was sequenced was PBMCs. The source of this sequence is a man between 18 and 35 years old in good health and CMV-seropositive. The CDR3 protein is CASSLTRSAGANVLTF. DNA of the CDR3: TGTGCCAGCAGTTTAACGCGAAGCGCTGGGGCCAACGTCCTGACTTTC.